The rows below give T cell receptor beta chains drawn from one sample of a study of blood T cell repertoires in COVID-19. Libraries were prepared by immunoSEQ multiplex PCR; TCRdb keeps only in-frame clonotypes and omits some of them. This table holds 55,000 to 85,000 clones, roughly 78% found once. Material for sequencing was peripheral blood. Every receptor here comes from a man aged 60 to 75 with active or convalescent COVID-19. Each CDR3 is given with its conserved first and last residue. The D gene is left open where the match is weak. Not all rows give a size; the values are once, few, many and, for expanded clones, a class.

D,size,V,J,CDR3,DNA
NA,NA,TRBV24-1,TRBJ2-5,CATSEGLRRGTQETQYF,TGTGCCACCAGTGAAGGGCTCCGCCGGGGGACTCAAGAGACCCAGTACTTC
TRBD2,NA,TRBV6-4,TRBJ2-3,CASSALSGGAADTQYF,TGTGCCAGCAGTGCTCTTAGCGGGGGGGCGGCGGATACGCAGTATTTT
NA,few,TRBV12-3/TRBV12-4,TRBJ1-1,CASSLARGDVAFF,TGTGCCAGCAGTTTAGCGCGGGGGGATGTGGCTTTCTTT
TRBD1,NA,TRBV7-2,TRBJ2-1,CASSVAGQGLPFF,TGTGCCAGCAGCGTGGCGGGACAGGGTCTGCCGTTCTTC
NA,few,TRBV5-1,TRBJ2-2,CASSKVTGNGELFF,TGCGCCAGCAGCAAGGTGACGGGGAACGGGGAGCTGTTTTTT
NA,NA,TRBV27,TRBJ1-5,CASSPTGQGQPQHF,TGTGCCAGCAGTCCTACAGGGCAGGGGCAGCCCCAGCATTTT
NA,NA,TRBV10-3,TRBJ1-1,CAITIQGNTEAFF,TGTGCCATCACTATACAGGGAAACACTGAAGCTTTCTTT
TRBD2,NA,TRBV4-2,TRBJ2-3,CASSQALSGGLTDTQYF,TGTGCCAGCAGCCAAGCCCTTAGCGGGGGCCTCACAGATACGCAGTATTTT
NA,NA,TRBV7-8,TRBJ1-6,CASSLGVQLNSPLHF,TGTGCCAGCAGCTTAGGAGTACAGCTTAATTCACCCCTCCACTTT
TRBD2,NA,TRBV4-2,TRBJ2-4,CASSQELGGGAENIQYF,TGTGCCAGCAGCCAAGAATTGGGCGGGGGAGCGGAAAACATTCAGTACTTC
NA,NA,TRBV5-1,TRBJ1-1,CASTAATGGTTEAFF,TGCGCCAGCACCGCCGCTACGGGGGGAACAACTGAAGCTTTCTTT
NA,NA,TRBV7-3,TRBJ1-6,CASSSRQDSPLHF,TGTGCCAGCAGCTCGCGACAGGATTCACCCCTCCACTTT
TRBD1,NA,TRBV28,TRBJ2-2,CASSRGTGGIDTGELFF,TGTGCCAGCAGTCGTGGGACAGGGGGCATTGACACCGGGGAGCTGTTTTTT
NA,NA,TRBV6-5,TRBJ1-3,CASRAKGTSGNTIYF,TGTGCCAGCAGGGCAAAGGGGACATCTGGAAACACCATATATTTT
TRBD2,NA,TRBV20-1,TRBJ2-7,CSASTGSGGAGYEQYF,TGCAGTGCTAGTACTGGCTCGGGGGGGGCGGGGTACGAGCAGTACTTC
TRBD1,medium-sized,TRBV30,TRBJ2-7,CAWSPPVTGNYEQYF,TGTGCCTGGAGTCCCCCCGTGACAGGGAATTACGAGCAGTACTTC
NA,NA,TRBV28,TRBJ2-1,CASSLFGSSYNEQFF,TGTGCCAGCAGCCTCTTCGGGAGCTCCTACAATGAGCAGTTCTTC
NA,once,TRBV2,TRBJ1-1,CASSEQGNTEAFF,TGTGCCAGCAGTGAACAGGGGAACACTGAAGCTTTCTTT
NA,NA,TRBV21-1,TRBJ2-7,CASSKAKRSGGCVEQYF,TGTGCCAGCAGCAAAGCGAAGCGTAGCGGAGGATGCGTAGAGCAGTACTTC
TRBD2,NA,TRBV18,TRBJ2-1,CASSPVRGVSYNEQFF,TGTGCCAGCTCACCGGTCCGGGGGGTCTCCTACAATGAGCAGTTCTTC
NA,NA,TRBV12-2,TRBJ2-7,CASRVLPLTSGGDYEQYF,TGTGCAAGTCGCGTGCTCCCTCTAACTAGCGGGGGGGACTACGAGCAGTACTTC
TRBD1,NA,TRBV7-2,TRBJ2-7,CASSRQGRPDIDEQYF,TGTGCCAGCAGCAGACAGGGACGACCCGATATTGACGAGCAGTACTTC
NA,few,TRBV7-9,TRBJ2-3,CASTSRGSDTQYF,TGTGCCAGCACCTCTAGGGGGTCAGATACGCAGTATTTT
TRBD2,NA,TRBV4-3,TRBJ2-7,CASSQSTGGGFHEQYF,TGCGCCAGCAGCCAATCCACGGGGGGAGGGTTCCACGAGCAGTACTTC
TRBD1,NA,TRBV5-1,TRBJ1-2,CASSLQGERDGYTF,TGCGCCAGCAGCTTGCAGGGGGAGCGGGATGGCTACACCTTC
NA,NA,TRBV14,TRBJ2-5,CASSQERGANVQETQYF,TGTGCCAGCAGCCAAGAACGGGGGGCGAATGTCCAAGAGACCCAGTACTTC
NA,NA,TRBV18,TRBJ1-1,CASSPPDRNTEAFF,TGTGCCAGCTCACCACCCGACAGGAACACTGAAGCTTTCTTT
NA,NA,TRBV13,TRBJ1-6,CASSLQGNSPLHF,TGTGCCAGCAGCTTACAGGGGAATTCACCCCTCCACTTT
NA,NA,TRBV11-2,TRBJ1-4,CASSLRVTNEKLFF,TGTGCCAGCAGCCTCCGCGTCACTAATGAAAAACTGTTTTTT
NA,few,TRBV21-1,TRBJ2-7,CASSKEERHHWHF,TGTGCCAGCAGCAAAGAAGAGAGACATCACTGGCACTTC
TRBD1,NA,TRBV2,TRBJ2-4,CASSELTGGMDIQYF,TGTGCCAGCAGTGAACTGACAGGGGGTATGGACATTCAGTACTTC
NA,NA,TRBV5-1,TRBJ1-6,CASSLAAGASPLHF,TGCGCCAGCAGCTTGGCCGCAGGGGCGTCACCCCTCCACTTT
NA,NA,TRBV7-2,TRBJ1-4,CASSLSGSSNEKLFF,TGTGCCAGCAGCTTGTCGGGGAGCTCTAATGAAAAACTGTTTTTT
TRBD2,NA,TRBV2,TRBJ2-3,CASSGLAGGSDTQYF,TGTGCCAGCTCGGGGCTAGCGGGGGGCTCAGATACGCAGTATTTT
NA,NA,TRBV5-8,TRBJ1-5,CASSGGESDQPQHF,TGTGCCAGCAGCGGGGGGGAGAGTGATCAGCCCCAGCATTTT
NA,NA,TRBV11-1,TRBJ1-4,CASSFSSGSGEKLFF,TGTGCCAGCAGCTTCTCGTCGGGTTCGGGTGAAAAACTGTTTTTT
TRBD1,NA,TRBV7-2,TRBJ2-2,CASSLLSLGTGTTGELFF,TGTGCCAGCAGCTTATTGTCATTGGGGACAGGGACCACCGGGGAGCTGTTTTTT
TRBD2,NA,TRBV20-1,TRBJ2-3,CSASPTSGADTQYF,TGCAGTGCTAGTCCGACTAGCGGCGCAGATACGCAGTATTTT
TRBD1,NA,TRBV5-1,TRBJ1-1,CASSLGGRYTEAFF,TGCGCCAGCAGCTTAGGGGGCAGGTACACTGAAGCTTTCTTT
TRBD2,once,TRBV19,TRBJ2-3,CASSMLAGGRWSPDTQYF,TGTGCCAGTAGTATGCTAGCGGGGGGCCGGTGGTCCCCAGATACGCAGTATTTT
NA,NA,TRBV3-1/TRBV3-2,TRBJ2-7,CASSQIRGRGEQYF,TGTGCCAGCAGCCAAATCAGGGGCCGGGGCGAGCAGTACTTC
NA,few,TRBV7-9,TRBJ2-4,CASSLGWEKNIQYF,TGTGCCAGCAGCTTAGGGTGGGAGAAAAACATTCAGTACTTC
TRBD1,NA,TRBV28,TRBJ1-4,CASSSPGQANEKLFF,TGTGCCAGCAGTTCTCCGGGACAGGCCAATGAAAAACTGTTTTTT
NA,NA,TRBV28,TRBJ1-5,CASRPTGNNQPQHF,TGTGCCAGCAGACCTACAGGGAACAATCAGCCCCAGCATTTT
TRBD1,NA,TRBV18,TRBJ2-5,CASGSTGQETQYF,TGTGCCAGCGGATCGACAGGGCAAGAGACCCAGTACTTC
TRBD1,NA,TRBV28,TRBJ1-5,CASRNPGQGGNQPQHF,TGTGCCAGCAGAAATCCGGGACAGGGTGGCAATCAGCCCCAGCATTTT
TRBD1,NA,TRBV7-6,TRBJ2-1,CASSPPRDRRYNEQFF,TGTGCCAGCAGCCCCCCTCGGGACAGACGATACAATGAGCAGTTCTTC
NA,NA,TRBV6-5,TRBJ2-5,CATFGQIQETQYF,TGTGCCACCTTCGGACAGATTCAAGAGACCCAGTACTTC
NA,NA,TRBV6-5,TRBJ2-7,CASSKDYSYEQYF,TGTGCCAGCAGTAAGGACTACTCCTACGAGCAGTACTTC
NA,NA,TRBV6-6,TRBJ2-2,CASKVGGAAGELFF,TGTGCCAGCAAAGTGGGGGGGGCCGCCGGGGAGCTGTTTTTT
NA,NA,TRBV6-1,TRBJ1-5,CASSERREGGQPQHF,TGTGCCAGCAGTGAAAGAAGGGAAGGAGGTCAGCCCCAGCATTTT
NA,NA,TRBV5-4,TRBJ2-7,CASSSAGGTGTYEQYF,TGTGCCAGCAGCTCAGCCGGTGGAACAGGCACCTACGAGCAGTACTTC
NA,NA,TRBV28,TRBJ2-6,CASSFGGGTGANVLTF,TGTGCCAGCAGTTTCGGAGGAGGGACCGGGGCCAACGTCCTGACTTTC
NA,NA,TRBV6-5,TRBJ1-1,CASSYSGREAFF,TGTGCCAGCAGTTACTCGGGGAGGGAAGCTTTCTTT
TRBD2,NA,TRBV7-9,TRBJ2-7,CASSLSGGWYEQYF,TGTGCCAGCAGCTTATCGGGGGGGTGGTACGAGCAGTACTTC
TRBD1,NA,TRBV10-3,TRBJ2-3,CAISGDSSRAYTQYF,TGTGCCATCAGTGGGGACAGTTCCAGAGCCTATACGCAGTATTTT
NA,NA,TRBV30,TRBJ2-2,CAWSAYTGELFF,TGTGCCTGGAGTGCGTACACCGGGGAGCTGTTTTTT
TRBD1,few,TRBV9,TRBJ2-2,CASSEGTATGELFF,TGTGCCAGCAGCGAGGGGACAGCCACCGGGGAGCTGTTTTTT
NA,few,TRBV7-9,TRBJ1-4,CASSSHLGGGRADEKLFF,TGTGCCAGCAGCTCCCATTTGGGAGGTGGCAGGGCGGATGAAAAACTGTTTTTT